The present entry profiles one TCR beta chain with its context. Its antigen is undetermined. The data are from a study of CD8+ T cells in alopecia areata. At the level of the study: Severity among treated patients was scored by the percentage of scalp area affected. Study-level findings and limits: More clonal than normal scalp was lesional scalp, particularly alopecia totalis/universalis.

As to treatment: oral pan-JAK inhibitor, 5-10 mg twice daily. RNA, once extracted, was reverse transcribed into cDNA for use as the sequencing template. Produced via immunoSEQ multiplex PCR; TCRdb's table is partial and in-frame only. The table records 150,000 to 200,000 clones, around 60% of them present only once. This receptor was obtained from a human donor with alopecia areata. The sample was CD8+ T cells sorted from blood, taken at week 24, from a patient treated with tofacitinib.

CDR3 sequence reads: CASSSPGIGLETQYF. The CDR3 DNA reads TGTGCCAGCAGCTCCCCAGGAATAGGATTGGAGACCCAGTACTTC. The chain combines TRBV7-8 with TRBJ2-5; D ambiguous. This CDR3 region has 15 residues. The V end was cut by 4 bases, the J end by 5 bases, with 17 bases between. Per the germline V gene, CDR1 is SGHVS and CDR2 is FQNEAQ.